Sequencing of this T cell receptor (beta chain) was carried out in a study of CD8 T cells in Susac syndrome. The RNA input was roughly 0.5 to 1 ug, and it was reverse transcribed with random hexamers. TCRdb analysed the immunoSEQ multiplex PCR reads with MiXCR anew, one entry per CDR3 protein. The sample has about 140,000 distinct CDR3 sequences; just under 95% are singletons. The sequence was obtained from a human donor with Susac syndrome. Sequencing was carried out using CD4+ T cells from PBMCs.

CDR3 sequence: CSARDQRNEQFF. The CDR3, as DNA: TGCAGTGCTAGAGATCAAAGGAATGAGCAGTTCTTC. This rearrangement joins TRBV20-1 to TRBJ2-1; D is uncertain. Trimming pared 0 bases from V and 7 bases from J, leaving 7 bases between. This CDR3 comprises 12 residues. CDR1 and CDR2 from the germline V gene are DFQATT and SNEGSKA (reference sequence).